This T cell receptor (beta chain) is from a study of cytomegalovirus exposure and HLA in healthy donors. Germline CDR1 MNHEY, CDR2 SVGAGI. V shed 6 bases and J shed 7 bases, with 19 bases lying between them. The CDR3 runs 15 residues. The PCR had 60 Vbeta and 13 Jbeta primers. The protocol was immunoSEQ multiplex PCR, while the TCRdb copy is restricted to in-frame clones and leaves out a portion. The sample yields around 200,000 clones, about 84% seen once. Material for sequencing was PBMCs. This chain connects TRBV6-5 to TRBJ1-5; unclear D gene. The clonotype was recovered from a man aged 50-59 years in good health and CMV-seronegative. CDR3 in amino acids: CASRPFDGLRQPQHF. DNA of the CDR3: TGTGCCAGCAGACCCTTTGACGGGTTACGGCAGCCCCAGCATTTT.